These 18 T cell receptor beta chains were all obtained from the same sample, sequenced in a study of early T cells in non-severe SARS-CoV-2 infection. MiXCR was run by TCRdb on the 5' RACE reads, yielding one entry per CDR3 protein. The sample includes 70,000 to 90,000 distinct CDR3 sequences, about an eighth seen only once; the top ten take 3.4%. Sample: whole blood. The receptors shown here come from an adult who was a healthcare worker with PCR-confirmed SARS-CoV-2 infection or an uninfected control (not recorded which).

This clonotype was found many times. The chain recombines TRBV27 with TRBJ1-2; D is uncertain. Trimming took off 3 bases at V and 2 bases at J, with 7 bases between the two ends. This CDR3 spans 13 amino acids. Germline V gene sequence: CDR1 MNHEY, CDR2 SMNVEV (reference sequence). CDR3 nucleotide sequence: TGTGCCAGCAGTTTCGGCCAGAACTATGGCTACACCTTC. Encoded protein: CASSFGQNYGYTF.

This clonotype was recorded only once. This sequence joins TRBV11-2 and TRBJ1-3; possible D gene TRBD1, 5 bases. The CDR3 loop spans 14 amino acids. CDR1 and CDR2 (germline): SGHAT, FQNNGV. Deletions cut 8 bases from V and 2 bases from J, with 13 bases between. CDR3 in amino acids: CASSGGSPGNTIYF. The CDR3 DNA sequence: TGTGCCAGCTCTGGGGGTTCTCCTGGAAACACCATATATTTT.

The genes are TRBV20-1 and TRBJ1-2; a possible D gene is TRBD1 (5 bases). The CDR3 consists of 13 residues. Between the trimmed V and J ends, which lost 1 base and 4 bases, there was a span of 10 bases. Per the germline V gene, CDR1 is DFQATT and CDR2 is SNEGSKA (reference sequence). CDR3 sequence: CSARGRDLYGYTF. The CDR3, as DNA: TGCAGTGCTAGAGGACGGGACCTCTATGGCTACACCTTC.

The J gene is TRBJ2-5, the V gene TRBV29-1, with D possibly matching TRBD1 (6 bases). Trimming removed 8 bases from V and 4 bases from J, with 17 bases in between. The CDR3 is 13 residues long. Germline-derived CDR1 and CDR2 are SQVTM and ANQGSEA. CDR3 DNA: TGCAGCTCTAGCACAGGGATGGGAGAGACCCAGTACTTC. Protein product: CSSSTGMGETQYF.

Many counts were recorded for this clonotype. An end of the junction does not agree with germline; a read error may underlie this. The chain uses TRBV5-1 and TRBJ2-1; 8 positions match TRBD1. The CDR3 sequence is 14 residues long. Germline V gene data show CDR1 as SGHRS and CDR2 as YFSETQ. The CDR3 region has the DNA TGCGCCAGCAGATTGGGACAGGCCTACAATGAGCAGTTCTTC. Its translation is CASRLGQAYNEQFF. Together with reference TRBV5-1 and TRBJ2-1, the CDR3 gives the full variable domain: KAGVTQTPRYLIKTRGQQVTLSCSPISGHRSVSWYQQTPGQGLQFLFEYFSETQRNKGNFPGRFSGRQFSNSRSEMNVSTLELGDSALYLCASRLGQAYNEQFFGPGTRLTVL.

This clonotype was seen ten or more times. The chain is built from TRBV5-1 and TRBJ1-1; D not certain. The CDR3 loop spans 14 amino acids. V was clipped by 3 bases and J by 3 bases, with 12 bases between them. Germline CDR1 SGHRS, CDR2 YFSETQ. CDR3: CASSSINKDTEAFF. As DNA, the CDR3 is TGCGCCAGCAGCTCAATCAACAAGGACACTGAAGCTTTCTTT.

This clonotype was seen a handful of times. The V gene is TRBV29-1, the J gene TRBJ2-6, with D possibly TRBD1 on 5 matching bases. Germline CDR1 is SQVTM and CDR2 is ANQGSEA. This CDR3 spans 16 amino acids. V dropped 4 bases and J dropped 2 bases, with 15 bases sitting between them. The CDR3 DNA is TGCAGCGTTGCGGGCTTTGGGGCCCCTGGGGCCAACGTCCTGACTTTC. Encoded protein: CSVAGFGAPGANVLTF.

The rearrangement links TRBV28 to TRBJ1-2; 7 bases are a match to TRBD1. With 7 bases clipped from V and 3 bases from J, the junction kept 5 bases outside the gene matches. Per the germline V gene, CDR1 is MDHEN and CDR2 is SYDVKM. The CDR3 is 13 residues long. This CDR3 is CASTTGTDYGYTF. CDR3 coding DNA: TGTGCCAGCACCACCGGGACAGACTATGGCTACACCTTC.

This chain joins TRBV29-1 and TRBJ2-2; no clear D. Germline values: CDR1 SQVTM, CDR2 ANQGSEA. V was clipped by 4 bases and J by 0 bases, with 15 bases between them. The CDR3 length is 16 residues. CDR3 sequence (DNA): TGCAGCGTTGGGGCCCTTGGGGTAACGAACACCGGGGAGCTGTTTTTT. It encodes CSVGALGVTNTGELFF.

This clonotype was observed at least ten times. This rearrangement joins TRBV23-1 to TRBJ2-3; no clear D. TRBV23-1 is an ORF for which the function is uncertain. V was pared by 0 bases and J by 5 bases, with 15 bases between. CDR3 length equals 16 residues. DNA of the CDR3: TGCGCCAGCAGTCAATCACCGGGCCTAGAAGAAGATACGCAGTATTTT. Its protein product is CASSQSPGLEEDTQYF.

In its sample, this clonotype was seen a few times. The CDR3 DNA is TGTGCCAGCAGTTTGGAGTCACGGGCCATTCAGTACTTC. Translated: CASSLESRAIQYF. J is TRBJ2-4 and V is TRBV28; D is ambiguous. V shed 3 bases and J shed 9 bases, with 12 bases lying between them. Germline V CDR1 and CDR2: MDHEN, SYDVKM. The CDR3 runs to 13 residues. Full variable domain (outside the CDR3, taken from reference TRBV28 and TRBJ2-4): DVKVTQSSRYLVKRTGEKVFLECVQDMDHENMFWYRQDPGLGLRLIYFSYDVKMKEKGDIPEGYSVSREKKERFSLILESASTNQTSMYLCASSLESRAIQYFGAGTRLSVL.

This clonotype has just a few counts. The V call is TRBV20-1, the J call TRBJ2-2, with a possible D match to TRBD1 (6 bases). The V gene lost 2 bases and the J gene lost 0 bases, with 7 bases spanning the gap. Germline V gene lookup returns CDR1 DFQATT and CDR2 SNEGSKA (reference sequence). The CDR3 runs 14 residues. CDR3 region: CSARTGPNTGELFF. CDR3 DNA sequence: TGCAGTGCTAGAACAGGGCCGAACACCGGGGAGCTGTTTTTT.

The gene calls are TRBV5-1 and TRBJ1-2; D is unclear. V lost 6 bases and J 1 base, leaving 13 bases between the germline ends. From germline, CDR1 is SGHRS and CDR2 YFSETQ. The CDR3 extends over 14 amino acids. CDR3 nucleotides: TGCGCCAGCATCATTATGCCGGGTAACTATGGCTACACCTTC. Translation gives CASIIMPGNYGYTF.

This clonotype has only a few counts. The chain employs TRBV29-1 and TRBJ2-1; no clear D. The CDR3 has 15 amino acids. CDR1 and CDR2 (germline): SQVTM, ANQGSEA. V dropped 5 bases and J dropped 0 bases, with 14 bases sitting between them. The CDR3 here is CSVRPVPSSYNEQFF. CDR3 bases: TGCAGCGTTCGCCCCGTGCCCAGCTCCTACAATGAGCAGTTCTTC.

This clonotype came up a few times. J is TRBJ1-2 and V is TRBV29-1, with 9 bases lining up with TRBD1. CDR1 is SQVTM and CDR2 is ANQGSEA in the germline V gene. The CDR3 sequence is 15 residues long. With 8 bases clipped from V and 4 bases from J, the junction kept 14 bases outside the gene matches. The CDR3 sequence is CSFSSGQGFSYGYTF. The DNA for the CDR3 is TGCAGCTTCTCCTCGGGACAGGGCTTTTCCTATGGCTACACCTTC.

The chain uses TRBV27 and TRBJ2-1, with D unresolved. V lost 7 bases and J 5 bases, leaving 9 bases between the germline ends. The CDR3 length is 12 residues. The germline gives CDR1 MNHEY, CDR2 SMNVEV (reference sequence). Here the CDR3 reads CASKFSHNEQFF. CDR3 nucleotide sequence: TGTGCCAGCAAGTTTTCGCACAATGAGCAGTTCTTC.

The sample holds a few counts of this clonotype. The genes are TRBV19 and TRBJ2-3; 7 nucleotides line up with TRBD1. The CDR3 spans 16 residues. The junction had 10 bases not matched to a gene; V was cut back by 4 bases and J by 3 bases. Germline CDR1 is LNHDA and CDR2 is SQIVND (reference sequence). In DNA, the CDR3 is TGTGCCAGTAGTAAAGGGGGCTTCACACGAACAGATACGCAGTATTTT. Protein sequence: CASSKGGFTRTDTQYF.

The chain is built from TRBV7-2 and TRBJ2-3; 7 nucleotides line up with TRBD1. This CDR3 spans 16 amino acids. The germline gives CDR1 SGHTA, CDR2 FQGNSA. The junction had 4 bases not matched to a gene; V was cut back by 1 base and J by 0 bases. The CDR3 protein is CASSLDRGRSTDTQYF. CDR3 sequence (DNA): TGTGCCAGCAGCTTAGACAGGGGCCGGAGCACAGATACGCAGTATTTT.